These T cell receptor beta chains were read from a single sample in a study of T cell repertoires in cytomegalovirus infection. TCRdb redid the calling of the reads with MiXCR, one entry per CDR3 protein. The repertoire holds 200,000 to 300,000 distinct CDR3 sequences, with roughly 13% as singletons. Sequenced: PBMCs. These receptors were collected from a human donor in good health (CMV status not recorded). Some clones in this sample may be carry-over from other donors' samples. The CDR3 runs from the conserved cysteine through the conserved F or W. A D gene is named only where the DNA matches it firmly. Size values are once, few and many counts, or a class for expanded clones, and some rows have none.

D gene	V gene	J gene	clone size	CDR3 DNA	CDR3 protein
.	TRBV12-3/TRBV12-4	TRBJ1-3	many	TGTGCCAGCAGTTCGTCGACACACTCTGGAAACACCATATATTTT	CASSSSTHSGNTIYF
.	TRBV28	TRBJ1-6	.	TGTGCCACCTTACGGGGCGCTTCACCCCTCCACTTT	CATLRGASPLHF
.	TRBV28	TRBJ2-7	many	TGTGCCAGCAGTTTTAACAGGGCAAACGAGCAGTACTTC	CASSFNRANEQYF
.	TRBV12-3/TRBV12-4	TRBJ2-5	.	TGTGCCAGCAGTTTACAAGGGCAGGCAGAGACCCAGTACTTC	CASSLQGQAETQYF
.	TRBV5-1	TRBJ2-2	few	TGCGCCAGCGGCGACAAGACCACCACCGGGGAGCTGTTTTTT	CASGDKTTTGELFF
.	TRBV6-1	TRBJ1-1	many	TGTGCCAGCAGGCCCCTCTCTTCCGGCCCGGCTGAAGCTTTCTTT	CASRPLSSGPAEAFF
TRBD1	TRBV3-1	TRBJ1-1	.	TGTGCCAGCACGACAGGGGAGAACACTGAAGCTTTCTTT	CASTTGENTEAFF
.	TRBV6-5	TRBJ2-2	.	TGTGCCAGCAGTTACGCGGAGGGCCGGAGGACCGGGGAGCTGTTTTTT	CASSYAEGRRTGELFF
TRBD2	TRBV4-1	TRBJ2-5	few	TGCGCCAGCAGCCAAGATGACAGCGGGAGAAGGTCGGGAGAGACCCAGTACTTC	CASSQDDSGRRSGETQYF
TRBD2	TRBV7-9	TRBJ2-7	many	TGTGCCAGCAGCTCCACCACCGTCATCCTAGCGGGGTCCTACGAGCAGTACTTC	CASSSTTVILAGSYEQYF
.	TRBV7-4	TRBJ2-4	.	TGTGCCAGCAGCTTCGGTTTAGGGGCAAATGGAGTCAAAAACATTCAGTACTTC	CASSFGLGANGVKNIQYF
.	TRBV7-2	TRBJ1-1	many	TGTGCCAGCAGCTTAGGTTTGAGGAACACTGAAGCTTTCTTT	CASSLGLRNTEAFF
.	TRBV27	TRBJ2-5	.	TGTGCCAGCAGTTTGCGGGACTTCCAAGAGACCCAGTACTTC	CASSLRDFQETQYF
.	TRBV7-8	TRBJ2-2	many	TGTGCCAGCAGCTTAAGGGGTGGACAGACCTACGGGGAGCTGTTTTTT	CASSLRGGQTYGELFF
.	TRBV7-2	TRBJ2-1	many	TGTGCCAGCAGCGTTCAACTCCGGGGGGCCTTGGATGAGCAGTTCTTC	CASSVQLRGALDEQFF
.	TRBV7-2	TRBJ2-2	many	TGTGCCAGCAGCGAACAGGGACCCGGGGAGCTGTTTTTT	CASSEQGPGELFF
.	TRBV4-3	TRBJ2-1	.	TGCGCCAGCAGCCAAGATGGGGTAGCAGTTTACAATGAGCAGTTCTTC	CASSQDGVAVYNEQFF
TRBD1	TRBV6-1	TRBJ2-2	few	TGTGCCAGCTGCCGGGACAGGGGGTACACCGGGGAGCTGTTTTTT	CASCRDRGYTGELFF
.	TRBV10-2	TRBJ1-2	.	TGCGCCAGCAGTGAACCGGGAACAAACTATGGCTACACCTTC	CASSEPGTNYGYTF
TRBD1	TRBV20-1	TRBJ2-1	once	TGCAGTGCTAGATCACGGGACAGGGAGAATGAGCAGTTCTTC	CSARSRDRENEQFF
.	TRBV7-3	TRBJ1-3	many	TGTGCCAGCAGCCTGGATCGAGGAAACACCATATATTTT	CASSLDRGNTIYF
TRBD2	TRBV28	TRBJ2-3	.	TGTGCCAGCAGTTTAGCGGGAGAAGCAGATACGCAGTATTTT	CASSLAGEADTQYF
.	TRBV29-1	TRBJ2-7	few	TGCAGCGTCCTCGGGGGAGTCTCCCTTTACGAGCAGTACTTC	CSVLGGVSLYEQYF
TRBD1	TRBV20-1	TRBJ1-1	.	TGCAGTGCTAGGGGGACAGGCCACACTGAAGCTTTCTTT	CSARGTGHTEAFF
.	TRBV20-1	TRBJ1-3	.	TGCAGTGCTATAGCCCCGGGGGCTGGAAACACCATATATTTT	CSAIAPGAGNTIYF
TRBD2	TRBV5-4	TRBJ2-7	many	TGTGCCAGCAGCCCGGGAGGACGGTCCTACGAGCAGTACTTC	CASSPGGRSYEQYF
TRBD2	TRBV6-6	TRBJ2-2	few	TGTGCCAGCAGAGGGTCTAGCGGAAACACCGGGGAGCTGTTTTTT	CASRGSSGNTGELFF
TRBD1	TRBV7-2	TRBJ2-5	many	TGTGCCAGCAGCTCCAGACAGGGGGATGGCCAGTACTTC	CASSSRQGDGQYF
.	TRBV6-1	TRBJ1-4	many	TGTGCCAGCACGAGCCGGACAGTGCAGGAAAAACTGTTTTTT	CASTSRTVQEKLFF
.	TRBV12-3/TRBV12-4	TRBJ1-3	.	TGTGCCGGCAGGAGGGGTTCCTCTGGAAACACCATATATTTT	CAGRRGSSGNTIYF
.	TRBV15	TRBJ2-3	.	TGTGCCACCGAAGGCACAGATACGCAGTATTTT	CATEGTDTQYF
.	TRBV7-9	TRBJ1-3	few	TGTGCCAGCAAGTTCGGGGTCCTCTCTGGAAACACCATATATTTT	CASKFGVLSGNTIYF
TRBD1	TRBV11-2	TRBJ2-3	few	TGTGCCAGCAGCACAGGGGGCAACACAGATACGCAGTATTTT	CASSTGGNTDTQYF
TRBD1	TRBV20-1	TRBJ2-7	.	TGCAGTGCTAGAGATCCGGGACAGGGCTACGAGCAGTACTTC	CSARDPGQGYEQYF
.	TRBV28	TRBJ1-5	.	TGTGCCAGCAGTTCCCGAGGTCAGCCCCAGCATTTT	CASSSRGQPQHF
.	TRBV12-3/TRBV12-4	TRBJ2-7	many	TGTGCCAGCAGTTTGGACACCGAGCAGTACTTC	CASSLDTEQYF
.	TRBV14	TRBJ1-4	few	TGTGCCAGCAGCCAAGATTTTGGAACAGGTGGTGAAAAACTGTTTTTT	CASSQDFGTGGEKLFF
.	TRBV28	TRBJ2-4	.	TGTGCCAGCAGTGCGAGGGGTATCGGCATTCAGTACTTC	CASSARGIGIQYF
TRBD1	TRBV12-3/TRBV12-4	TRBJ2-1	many	TGTGCCAGCAAACTAGGGGACAGGGGTCCCGGGGAGCAGTTCTTC	CASKLGDRGPGEQFF
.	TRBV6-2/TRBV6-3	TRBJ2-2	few	TGTGCCAGCAGTACGGTGCCCGGGGAGCTGTTTTTT	CASSTVPGELFF
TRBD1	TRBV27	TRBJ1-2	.	TGTGCCAGCAGTTTAAGGGGGCTAGATGGCTACACCTTC	CASSLRGLDGYTF
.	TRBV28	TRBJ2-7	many	TGTGCCAGCAGTTTAGGAACACTCTACGAGCAGTACTTC	CASSLGTLYEQYF
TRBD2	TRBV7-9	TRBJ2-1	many	TGTGCCAGCAGCCCGGAGGGACTAGCGGGATACAATGAGCAGTTCTTC	CASSPEGLAGYNEQFF
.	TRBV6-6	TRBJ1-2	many	TGTGCCAGCAGTTACTCGACTAGCCGGAGGGGCGGCTACACCTTC	CASSYSTSRRGGYTF
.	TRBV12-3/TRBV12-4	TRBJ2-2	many	TGTGCCAGCAGTTTGGCCCAGGGAACCACCGGGGAGCTGTTTTTT	CASSLAQGTTGELFF
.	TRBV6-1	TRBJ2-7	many	TGTGCCAGCATTCATGACGAGCAGTACTTC	CASIHDEQYF
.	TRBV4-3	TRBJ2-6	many	TGCGCCAGCAGCCAAGATTTGGGAACTGGGGCCAACGTCCTGACTTTC	CASSQDLGTGANVLTF
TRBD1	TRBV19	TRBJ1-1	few	TGTGCCAGTGGCGGGACAGGGGGCGTAGACACTGAAGCTTTCTTT	CASGGTGGVDTEAFF
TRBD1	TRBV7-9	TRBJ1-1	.	TGTGCCAGCAGCCCGCTGACAGGGGTGAACACTGAAGCTTTCTTT	CASSPLTGVNTEAFF
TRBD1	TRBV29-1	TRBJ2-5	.	TGCAGCGTTGGAAGCGCCGTGGACAGGAAGGAGACCCAGTACTTC	CSVGSAVDRKETQYF
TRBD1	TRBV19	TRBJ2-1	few	TGTGCCAGTAAGGACCGGGACAGGGCAATGAGAAAGCAGTTCTTC	CASKDRDRAMRKQFF
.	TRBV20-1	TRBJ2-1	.	TGCAGTGCTAGACTGCCGGGAGTAAGCAATGAGCAGTTCTTC	CSARLPGVSNEQFF
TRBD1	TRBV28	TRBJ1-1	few	TGTGCCAGCAGTCCTTTCCTAGACAGGGCGAAGGACACTGAAGCTTTCTTT	CASSPFLDRAKDTEAFF
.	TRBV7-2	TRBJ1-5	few	TGTGCCAGCAGCTTAGACGGCGTTAGCAATCAGCCCCAGCATTTT	CASSLDGVSNQPQHF
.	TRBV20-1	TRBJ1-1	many	TGCAGTGCTAGAGCCTTAGGATCGAGGAACACTGAAGCTTTCTTT	CSARALGSRNTEAFF